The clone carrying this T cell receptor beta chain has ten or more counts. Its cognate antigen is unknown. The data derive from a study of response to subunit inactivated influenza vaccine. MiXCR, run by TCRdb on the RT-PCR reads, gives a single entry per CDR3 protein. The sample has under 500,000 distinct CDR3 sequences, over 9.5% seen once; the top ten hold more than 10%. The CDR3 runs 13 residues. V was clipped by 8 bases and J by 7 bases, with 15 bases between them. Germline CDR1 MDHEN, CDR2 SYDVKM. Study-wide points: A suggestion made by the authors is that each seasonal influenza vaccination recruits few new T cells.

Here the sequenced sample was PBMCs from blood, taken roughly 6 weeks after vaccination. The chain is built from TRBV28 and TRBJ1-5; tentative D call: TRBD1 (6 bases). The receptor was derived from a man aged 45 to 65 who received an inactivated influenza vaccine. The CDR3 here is CASVTGNGQPQHF. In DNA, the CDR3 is TGTGCCAGCGTGACAGGTAACGGACAGCCCCAGCATTTT.